This T cell receptor beta chain was identified during a study of T cells in Graves' hyperthyroidism and ophthalmopathy (dated by TCRdb to the late 2010s). Looking at the study overall: Peripheral blood samples were taken at the time of initial diagnosis, prior to any treatment. To identify distinguishing TCR V-J signatures, a discovery cohort of about 100 patients was used, comprising 43 with Graves' ophthalmopathy and 57 with stable Graves' hyperthyroidism. After blood sampling, hyperthyroidism patients were treated with methimazole at a starting dose of 30 mg daily, and ophthalmopathy patients were treated with high-dose intravenous methylprednisolone. The 100 discovery patients were randomly split 7:3 into training and test sets. The paper describes TCR Vbeta CDR3 sequencing of about 140 peripheral blood samples, made up of some 40 ophthalmopathy patients, 70 to 75 hyperthyroidism patients and some 17 progressor patients. Prospective prediction of ophthalmopathy was tested in an independent validation cohort consisting of 18 hyperthyroidism patients and approximately 16 patients who later progressed to ophthalmopathy. Thyroid tissue and blood T-cell repertoires from about 6 Graves' hyperthyroidism patients were also compared in the study.

With regard to this clonotype: Its antigen is currently not known. Base qualities are not provided; no much larger clone lies one nucleotide away.

General findings and caveats noted by the study authors: Sample size was not statistically predetermined, and investigators were not blinded to group allocation. Ophthalmopathy was separated from stable hyperthyroidism by a 13 V-J signature model, with just over 85% sensitivity and around 81% specificity obtained in cross-validation and 80%/75% obtained in testing. Most expanded thyroid clonotypes (frequency above 0.001) were also found in blood, which suggests that blood repertoires may mirror thyroid immune responses. During validation, the model predicted progression to ophthalmopathy a median of roughly 7.1 months ahead of onset, with roughly 65% sensitivity and roughly 75% specificity.

Amplification of TCR beta CDR3 regions was carried out from RNA transcripts. A first-round RT-PCR of the TCR CDR3 used the HTBI primer set with the Qiagen OneStep RT-PCR kit. A second multiplex PCR round built the libraries, followed by size selection and purification. Sequencing of the libraries was done on an Illumina HiSeq2000 using paired-end 100 bp reads. Processing in the source paper ran as follows. SOAPnuke was used to process the raw data, throwing out any read that contained adapters or uncalled bases, had a mean Phred below 15, or lacked an exact constant-primer or identifier match. High-quality paired reads were merged with COPE v1.2.5, and unique nucleotide sequences were defined as clonotypes. MiTCR v1.1 was used to align the clonotypes against IMGT TRBV, TRBD and TRBJ reference segments. Only V-J combinations with frequency above 0.0001, covering 99.2% of repertoires, were analysed. A TCS score was defined as the ratio between F50 (clonal expansion) and ExV (chaos), using BLOSUM62-based TCRdist between CDR3 peptides within each V-J. Welch's t-statistics and random forest reduced some 510 V-J features to 10 to 15, which were used in a naive Bayes classifier (R e1071). In-frame beta chains were kept once TCRdb had trimmed the public reads at Q25 with fastp and called clones with MiXCR. A single entry per CDR3 protein holds the most common genes and DNA from its merged rows. None of the V and J calls come from the authors' own analysis; TCRdb made them. In all, the sample holds hundreds of thousands of distinct CDR3 sequences, and around 24% of those were seen once. The top ten hold around 32% of the sample.

CDR1 and CDR2, per the germline V gene, are SGHAT and FQNNGV. The junction shows trimming of 2 bases on V and 4 bases on J, and the gene matches do not reach 12 bases of it. There are 17 amino acids in the CDR3, from cysteine to phenylalanine inclusive. This entry keeps only the CDR3 DNA: 51 bases, framed from base 1. Ophthalmopathy patients had moderately to severely active disease, Clinical Activity Score of at least 3, NOSPECS grade of at least 4, and duration under 3 months. Exclusion was applied to patients with uncontrolled infections, other autoimmune diseases, pregnancy or lactation. Diagnoses relied on clinical symptoms, serum thyroxine and TRAb, thyroid ultrasound and orbital computed tomography. PBMCs were isolated from around 10 ml of fresh peripheral blood by Ficoll-Paque density gradient centrifugation. Total RNA was extracted with Trizol reagent, and quality was checked on an Agilent 2100 Bioanalyzer.

The sequenced material came from blood. The V and J genes are TRBV11-2 and TRBJ2-5; 8 junctional bases match TRBD2. This clonotype originated in a woman aged 40 to 55 with Graves' ophthalmopathy. The CDR3 reads CASSLNCGGPPGETQYF. The base sequence is TGTGCCAGCAGCTTAAATTGCGGGGGGCCCCCAGGAGAGACCCAGTACTTC.